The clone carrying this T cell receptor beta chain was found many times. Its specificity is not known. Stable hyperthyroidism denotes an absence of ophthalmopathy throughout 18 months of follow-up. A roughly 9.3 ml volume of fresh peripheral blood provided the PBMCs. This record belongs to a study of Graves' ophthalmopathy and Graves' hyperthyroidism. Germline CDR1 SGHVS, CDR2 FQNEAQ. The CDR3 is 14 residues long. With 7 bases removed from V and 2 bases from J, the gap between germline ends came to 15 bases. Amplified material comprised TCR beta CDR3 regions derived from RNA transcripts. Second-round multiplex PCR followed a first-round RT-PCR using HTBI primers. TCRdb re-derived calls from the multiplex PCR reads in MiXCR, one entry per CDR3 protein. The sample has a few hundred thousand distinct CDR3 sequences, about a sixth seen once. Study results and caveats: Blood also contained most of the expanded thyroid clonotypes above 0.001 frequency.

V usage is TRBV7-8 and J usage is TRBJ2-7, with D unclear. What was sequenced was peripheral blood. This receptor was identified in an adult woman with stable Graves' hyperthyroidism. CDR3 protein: CASTNDRVAYEQYF. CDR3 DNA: TGTGCCAGCACCAATGATCGGGTCGCCTACGAGCAGTACTTC.